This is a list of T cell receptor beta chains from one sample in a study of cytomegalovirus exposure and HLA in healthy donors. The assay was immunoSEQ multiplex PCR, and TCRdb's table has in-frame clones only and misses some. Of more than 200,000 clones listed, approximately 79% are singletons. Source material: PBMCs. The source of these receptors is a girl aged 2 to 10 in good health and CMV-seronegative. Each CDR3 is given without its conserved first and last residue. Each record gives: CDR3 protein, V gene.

CDR3: ASSQVPTGRGGELF
V: TRBV4-1

CDR3: ASRKTGEVLETQY
V: TRBV5-1

CDR3: ALQGAREKLF
V: TRBV30

CDR3: ASSPDSPGAQPQH
V: TRBV5-1

CDR3: ASSPSGQGRSYNEQF
V: TRBV7-2

CDR3: ASSEFKSGSTDTQY
V: TRBV25-1

CDR3: ASSWGQGYSNQPQH
V: TRBV7-9

CDR3: ASSERAIPYEQY
V: TRBV6-1

CDR3: ASSLDLSGTGFPGANVLT
V: TRBV11-2

CDR3: ASSGERALYNEQF
V: TRBV2

CDR3: ASSVGTGSDTQY
V: TRBV9

CDR3: AIRRTSGSGPDTQY
V: TRBV10-3

CDR3: ASSLELVYEQY
V: TRBV5-1

CDR3: ASSLQGAADTQY
V: TRBV5-1

CDR3: ASSLGAGGRETQY
V: TRBV7-3

CDR3: ASSVTSGGASGTQY
V: TRBV9

CDR3: ASSYSRKMNTEAF
V: TRBV6-5

CDR3: ASSLNGAAGRRGPNQPQH
V: TRBV5-8

CDR3: ASSQLTSGTGGTYGYT
V: TRBV14

CDR3: ASKSEQGSEAF
V: TRBV5-1

CDR3: ASSPDRGLEQY
V: TRBV2

CDR3: ASSERTSGRYEQY
V: TRBV25-1

CDR3: ASREEQGHCGNVLT
V: TRBV10-1

CDR3: ASSEVGGGYTEAF
V: TRBV6-1

CDR3: ASSKKLALSEKLF
V: TRBV21-1

CDR3: SVSRGLQRTNTGELF
V: TRBV29-1

CDR3: ASSPSGTLEQY
V: TRBV19

CDR3: ASTSGPSYEQY
V: TRBV19

CDR3: ASSVGLAGVYEQY
V: TRBV2

CDR3: AWSPAGQPQH
V: TRBV30

CDR3: ASSFGQASSYEQY
V: TRBV5-1

CDR3: ASSDKGRTLYGYT
V: TRBV2

CDR3: ASSESPSGGSDTQY
V: TRBV10-1

CDR3: ASRREGSDTQY
V: TRBV19

CDR3: SAGGQGARTEAF
V: TRBV29-1

CDR3: ASSQEYAGGPSETQY
V: TRBV14

CDR3: SVADRGSGNTIY
V: TRBV29-1

CDR3: ASSLQTGTFYEQY
V: TRBV27

CDR3: SVEVRGSGNTIY
V: TRBV29-1

CDR3: ASNSLLTNTEAF
V: TRBV19

CDR3: ASSKQVAETQY
V: TRBV2

CDR3: ASRQETGVDYNEQF
V: TRBV27

CDR3: ASSVGGSGGVTGELF
V: TRBV9

CDR3: AIIQGSTIY
V: TRBV10-3

CDR3: ASRQGGYEQY
V: TRBV10-2

CDR3: ASSQPTLNTEAF
V: TRBV4-1

CDR3: ASSLGGSNTEAF
V: TRBV27

CDR3: ASSFSGGRGSNQPQH
V: TRBV27

CDR3: SGGDLPYEQY
V: TRBV29-1

CDR3: ASSAFRGYGYT
V: TRBV7-9

CDR3: ASSVTSGGAHEQY
V: TRBV5-4

CDR3: ASSLSPGRAETQY
V: TRBV9